Each of the 20 T cell receptor beta chains below was sequenced from the same sample in a study of T cell repertoires in cytomegalovirus infection. Each CDR3 protein is one row after TCRdb ran MiXCR on the reads. The table lists almost 300,000 distinct CDR3 sequences, around 10% of them singletons. The sample taken for sequencing was PBMCs. Receptor source: a human donor in good health (CMV status not recorded). Some clones in this sample may be carry-over from other donors' samples.

This clonotype was detected ten times or more. The CDR3 is CASSFSGTSGGYGGELFF. In nucleotides, the CDR3 is TGTGCCAGCAGCTTCTCCGGGACTAGCGGGGGGTATGGCGGGGAGCTGTTTTTT. This sequence joins TRBV7-8 and TRBJ2-2; 15 positions agree with TRBD2. The CDR3 has 18 amino acids. In germline, CDR1 is SGHVS, CDR2 FQNEAQ. The V gene end was trimmed by 3 bases and the J gene end by 7 bases; junction bases not matched to a gene: 9.

In this sample, this clonotype turned up many times. The chain is built from TRBV7-9 and TRBJ2-1; a weak D match, TRBD1 (6 bases). CDR3 size: 11 residues. Trimming shortened V by 5 bases and J by 12 bases, and 11 bases separated the two germline ends. Germline V gene sequence: CDR1 SEHNR, CDR2 FQNEAQ (reference sequence). CDR3 loop: CASSHGQWQFF. The CDR3 DNA is TGTGCCAGCAGCCACGGACAGTGGCAGTTCTTC.

This clonotype was detected ten times or more. The rearrangement links TRBV7-9 to TRBJ2-6; D is unclear. CDR3 size: 15 residues. V lost 5 bases to trimming and J lost 0 bases, with 8 bases between them. Germline V lookup: CDR1 SEHNR, CDR2 FQNEAQ (reference sequence). CDR3 DNA: TGTGCCAGCAGCCCAATGGCCTCTGGGGCCAACGTCCTGACTTTC. Its translation is CASSPMASGANVLTF.

Ten or more counts support this clonotype. The chain carries TRBV7-8 and TRBJ1-5; D remains unclear. Trimming removed 3 bases from V and 0 bases from J, with 15 bases in between. The CDR3 totals 17 residues. The germline CDR1 and CDR2 sequences are SGHVS and FQNEAQ. The CDR3 DNA follows: TGTGCCAGCAGCTTTAGGGCCCTGGGCTTTAGCAATCAGCCCCAGCATTTT. Protein: CASSFRALGFSNQPQHF. Using reference TRBV7-8 and TRBJ1-5 for the parts outside the CDR3, the full variable domain is GAGVSQSPRYKVAKRGQDVALRCDPISGHVSLFWYQQALGQGPEFLTYFQNEAQLDKSGLPSDRFFAERPEGSVSTLKIQRTQQEDSAVYLCASSFRALGFSNQPQHFGDGTRLSIL.

This clonotype was counted ten times or more. The genes are TRBV12-3 or TRBV12-4 and TRBJ2-1; 8 bases align to TRBD1. This CDR3 has 15 amino acids. J was trimmed by 6 bases and V by 6 bases; bases with no gene match: 10. CDR3 residues: CASSVGQGSPNEQFF. The DNA for the CDR3 is TGTGCCAGCAGCGTAGGACAGGGCAGCCCCAATGAGCAGTTCTTC.

The chain uses TRBV9 and TRBJ1-2; D possibly corresponds to TRBD1 (6 bases). This CDR3 comprises 16 residues. The V gene's germline CDR1 is SGDLS and CDR2 YYNGEE. Between the trimmed V and J ends, which lost 4 bases and 2 bases, there was a span of 18 bases. CDR3 sequence (DNA): TGTGCCAGCAGCTCCCTGGACAGACCGCTGAACTATGGCTACACCTTC. It encodes CASSSLDRPLNYGYTF.

The sample holds many counts of this clonotype. CDR3 amino acids: CASSNRGLGDTEAFF. CDR3 sequence (DNA): TGTGCCAGCAGCAACAGGGGGCTTGGAGACACTGAAGCTTTCTTT. The chain is built from TRBV12-3 or TRBV12-4 and TRBJ1-1; TRBD1 matches 9 bases. The CDR3 is made up of 15 amino acids. V was pared by 6 bases and J by 3 bases, with 8 bases of the junction left unmatched.

The chain links TRBV2 to TRBJ2-1; TRBD2 matches 9 bases. J gave up 5 bases and V 0 bases, and 14 bases lay outside the gene matches. CDR1 SNHLY and CDR2 FYNNEI come from the germline V gene. CDR3 size: 19 residues. The CDR3, as DNA: TGTGCCAGCAGTGAAGCGCTTCGGTGGCTTAGCGGGGGCCACAATGAGCAGTTCTTC. Protein: CASSEALRWLSGGHNEQFF. Based on the CDR3 plus reference TRBV2 and TRBJ2-1, the full variable domain is EPEVTQTPSHQVTQMGQEVILRCVPISNHLYFYWYRQILGQKVEFLVSFYNNEISEKSEIFDDQFSVERPDGSNFTLKIRSTKLEDSAMYFCASSEALRWLSGGHNEQFFGPGTRLTVL.

This clonotype appeared many times. The V and J genes are TRBV6-1 and TRBJ1-5; no firm D call. The CDR3 length is 16 residues. Germline CDR1 is MNHNS and CDR2 is SASEGT. Trimming shortened V by 7 bases and J by 2 bases, and 18 bases separated the two germline ends. The CDR3 sequence: CASTRHGEKGNQPQHF. CDR3 coding DNA: TGTGCCAGCACCCGACACGGAGAGAAGGGCAATCAGCCCCAGCATTTT.

This clonotype was detected ten times or more. The chain joins TRBV11-2 to TRBJ2-1; 9 nucleotides line up with TRBD2. CDR1 and CDR2 (germline): SGHAT, FQNNGV. The CDR3 extends over 16 amino acids. Germline trimming cut 3 bases from V and 3 bases from J; bases unmatched to any gene: 6. The CDR3 is CASSFGISGGYNEQFF. CDR3 bases: TGTGCCAGCAGCTTTGGAATTAGCGGGGGCTACAATGAGCAGTTCTTC.

There are a few counts of this clonotype. This chain links TRBV29-1 with TRBJ2-5, with 8 bases that match TRBD2. Germline V lookup: CDR1 SQVTM, CDR2 ANQGSEA. V gave up 7 bases and J gave up 0 bases; unmatched junction bases: 13. The CDR3 is made up of 16 amino acids. CDR3 loop: CSAERGAGAYQETQYF. In DNA, the CDR3 is TGCAGCGCCGAAAGGGGAGCGGGGGCGTACCAAGAGACCCAGTACTTC. The entire variable domain, with the rest obtained from reference TRBV29-1 and TRBJ2-5, is as follows: SAVISQKPSRDICQRGTSLTIQCQVDSQVTMMFWYRQQPGQSLTLIATANQGSEATYESGFVIDKFPISRPNLTFSTLTVSNMSPEDSSIYLCSAERGAGAYQETQYFGPGTRLLVL.

Regarding this clonotype: This could be a read error, since a much larger clone is one nucleotide away. J is TRBJ1-1 and V is TRBV29-1; D is ambiguous. Germline V lookup: CDR1 SQVTM, CDR2 ANQGSEA. CDR3 size: 15 residues. The CDR3 nucleotides are TGCAGCGTTGAGGTCGGCCGACTTAAGAACACTGAAGTTTTCTTT. It yields the protein CSVEVGRLKNTEVFF.

This clonotype was recorded at least ten times. The chain recombines TRBV7-9 with TRBJ2-1, with TRBD1 matching 9 bases. The junction had 8 bases not matched to a gene; V was cut back by 9 bases and J by 5 bases. The CDR3 runs to 14 residues. Germline V gene data show CDR1 as SEHNR and CDR2 as FQNEAQ (reference sequence). The CDR3 loop reads CASYPGQGDNEQFF. CDR3 DNA sequence: TGTGCCAGTTACCCGGGACAGGGTGACAATGAGCAGTTCTTC.

This clonotype occurred many times. At one boundary the junction diverges from the germline segment, which might be a read error. The rearrangement links TRBV7-7 to TRBJ1-3; D is undetermined. This CDR3 is 16 amino acids long. Germline V gives CDR1 SSHAT, CDR2 FNYEAQ (reference sequence). CDR3 residues: CASSPIAGKTGNTIYF. The DNA for the CDR3 is TGTGCTAGCAGCCCCATTGCGGGGAAGACTGGAAACACCATATATTTT.

The chain combines TRBV20-1 with TRBJ1-2; 8 bases match TRBD1. This CDR3 contains 12 residues. J gave up 7 bases and V 7 bases, and 8 bases lay outside the gene matches. Germline CDR1 is DFQATT and CDR2 is SNEGSKA (reference sequence). The CDR3 spells CSGLQGGVGYTF. In nucleotides, the CDR3 is TGCAGTGGATTACAGGGGGGGGTTGGCTACACCTTC.

This clonotype has more than one count but fewer than ten. The rearrangement links TRBV2 to TRBJ1-5; 9 bases are a match to TRBD1. This CDR3 is 15 amino acids long. Trimming removed 7 bases from V and 0 bases from J; junction bases left unmatched: 4. CDR1 SNHLY and CDR2 FYNNEI come from the germline V gene. CDR3 region: CASTRTGVSNQPQHF. In DNA form, the CDR3 reads TGTGCCAGCACCAGGACAGGGGTTAGCAATCAGCCCCAGCATTTT. Using reference TRBV2 and TRBJ1-5 for the parts outside the CDR3, the full variable domain is EPEVTQTPSHQVTQMGQEVILRCVPISNHLYFYWYRQILGQKVEFLVSFYNNEISEKSEIFDDQFSVERPDGSNFTLKIRSTKLEDSAMYFCASTRTGVSNQPQHFGDGTRLSIL.

This chain connects TRBV6-6 to TRBJ2-1; no firm D call. V lost 5 bases and J 12 bases, leaving 17 bases between the germline ends. The germline gives CDR1 MNHNY, CDR2 SVGAGI (reference sequence). There are 13 residues in the CDR3. CDR3 in amino acids: CASSQTDPVGQFF. CDR3 bases: TGTGCCAGCAGTCAGACCGACCCCGTCGGGCAGTTCTTC.

This clonotype was seen many times. This chain connects TRBV2 to TRBJ2-2, with D possibly matching TRBD1 (6 bases). The germline V gene has CDR1 SNHLY and CDR2 FYNNEI. This CDR3 spans 16 amino acids. V was trimmed by 4 bases and J by 5 bases, leaving 17 bases between them. The DNA for the CDR3 is TGTGCCAGCAGTGTTGGCGCCAGGGGCGTTACCGGGGAGCTGTTTTTT. The encoded protein is CASSVGARGVTGELFF.

This clonotype was seen ten or more times. V gene TRBV28 combines with J gene TRBJ2-5; TRBD2 aligns across 8 bases. CDR3 length: 16 amino acids. Germline values: CDR1 MDHEN, CDR2 SYDVKM. Germline trimming cut 5 bases from V and 1 base from J; bases unmatched to any gene: 9. For the CDR3, the DNA is TGTGCCAGCAGTCCCCCGGGGGGGGCGTTCCAAGAGACCCAGTACTTC. Protein sequence: CASSPPGGAFQETQYF.

This clonotype was detected only a few times. The CDR3 region has the DNA TGTGCCAGCAGCAATTACTGGAACACTGAAGCTTTCTTT. It translates to CASSNYWNTEAFF. This rearrangement joins TRBV2 to TRBJ1-1; D remains ambiguous. The germline gives CDR1 SNHLY, CDR2 FYNNEI. The CDR3 spans 13 residues. V shed 6 bases and J shed 1 base, with 9 bases lying between them.